The count of the clone carrying this T cell receptor (beta chain) is one. This CDR3 contains 18 residues. The V and J ends lost 4 bases and 4 bases, in that order; junction bases with no gene match: 13. Germline V lookup: CDR1 SGHNT, CDR2 YYREEE (reference sequence). Only in-frame clones appear in the TCRdb table, and some are missing; sequencing was by immunoSEQ multiplex PCR. This sample has about 120,000 clones; 92% occur once, and the top ten carry about 1.5%. This sample stems from a study of T cell changes during pregnancy in multiple sclerosis. The rearrangement links TRBV5-4 to TRBJ2-6, with TRBD1 identical over 8 bases. Sequencing used peripheral blood, obtained in the third trimester of pregnancy. The TCR was taken from a female donor with multiple sclerosis, enrolled in a pregnancy study. The CDR3 here is CASSPKDRALAGANVLTF. The CDR3, as DNA: TGTGCCAGCAGCCCTAAGGACAGGGCTTTAGCGGGGGCCAACGTCCTGACTTTC.